A selection of T cell receptor beta chains follows, all from one sample in a study of cytomegalovirus exposure and HLA in healthy donors. Clones were sequenced by immunoSEQ multiplex PCR, and TCRdb holds only the in-frame ones, with some missing. The sample lists roughly 100,000 clones; roughly four fifths were seen once. The sequenced sample consisted of PBMCs. The receptors here all came from a female donor in good health and CMV-seropositive. Both conserved end residues are part of each CDR3. Fields, in order: V gene, CDR3 length, D gene, J gene, clone size, CDR3 protein, CDR3 DNA. A D gene is named only where the DNA matches it firmly. Clone size, where shown, is once, few, many, or a class for clones that have expanded.

TRBV6-1	15	NA	TRBJ1-5	NA	CASSEAGGRDQPQHF	TGTGCCAGCAGTGAAGCGGGGGGTAGGGATCAGCCCCAGCATTTT
TRBV5-1	14	NA	TRBJ2-7	NA	CASSPGTVPYEQYF	TGCGCCAGCAGCCCCGGGACTGTCCCCTACGAGCAGTACTTC
TRBV12-1	17	NA	TRBJ1-2	NA	CASSDASFRNVDYGYTF	TGTGCCAGCAGTGACGCTAGCTTTCGGAACGTCGACTATGGCTACACCTTC
TRBV5-8	14	NA	TRBJ1-1	few	CASSLVREGTEAFF	TGTGCCAGCAGCTTGGTCAGGGAGGGGACTGAAGCTTTCTTT
TRBV5-1	13	TRBD1	TRBJ1-2	NA	CASSATGTDGYTF	TGCGCCAGCAGCGCCACCGGGACAGATGGCTACACCTTC
TRBV6-1	19	TRBD2	TRBJ2-2	NA	CASSEWERGVLANTGELFF	TGTGCCAGCAGTGAATGGGAGCGGGGGGTCCTAGCGAACACCGGGGAGCTGTTTTTT
TRBV27	15	TRBD1	TRBJ2-7	NA	CASSPSTGDIDEQYF	TGTGCCAGCAGTCCCTCGACAGGGGATATCGACGAGCAGTACTTC
TRBV6-5	15	NA	TRBJ1-4	NA	CASSYSGASNEKLFF	TGTGCCAGCAGTTACTCGGGGGCGTCTAATGAAAAACTGTTTTTT
TRBV6-1	17	NA	TRBJ2-7	NA	CASSEAIVFGIPYEQYF	TGTGCCAGCAGTGAAGCGATCGTGTTCGGGATCCCCTACGAGCAGTACTTC
TRBV5-4	17	TRBD2	TRBJ2-2	once	CASSTGLAGVYTGELFF	TGTGCCAGCAGCACTGGACTAGCGGGAGTTTACACCGGGGAGCTGTTTTTT
TRBV10-1	10	NA	TRBJ2-7	NA	CASRRVEQYF	TGCGCCAGCAGAAGAGTAGAGCAGTACTTC
TRBV18	15	NA	TRBJ1-4	NA	CASSPPSGFNEKLFF	TGTGCCAGCTCACCACCTTCGGGGTTTAATGAAAAACTGTTTTTT
TRBV11-1	17	TRBD1	TRBJ2-6	NA	CASKKPGQGNGANVLTF	TGTGCCAGCAAAAAACCGGGACAGGGGAACGGGGCCAACGTCCTGACTTTC
TRBV29-1	15	TRBD1	TRBJ2-5	NA	CSVDGTGGGQETQYF	TGCAGCGTGGACGGGACAGGCGGTGGGCAAGAGACCCAGTACTTC